One and the same sample provided the 4 T cell receptor beta chains below, sequenced in a study of cytomegalovirus exposure and HLA in healthy donors. PCR involved 60 Vbeta and 13 Jbeta primers. Here immunoSEQ multiplex PCR was the method, and the copy in TCRdb shows in-frame clones only, minus some. The sample consists of 140,000 to 150,000 clones, 60% to 80% of them appearing once. Material for sequencing was PBMCs. Receptors originate from a woman in her 30s in good health and CMV-seronegative.

This clone has just a few counts. The chain couples TRBV11-1 to TRBJ1-1, with TRBD1 identical over 7 bases. Germline V gives CDR1 SGHAT, CDR2 FQDESV (reference sequence). CDR3 length: 14 amino acids. J lost 0 bases, V lost 5 bases, and 3 bases had no gene match. CDR3 DNA sequence: TGTGCCAGCAGCGCTGGGACAGTGAACACTGAAGCTTTCTTT. Protein: CASSAGTVNTEAFF.

This chain joins TRBV4-3 and TRBJ1-5; D perhaps matches TRBD1 (5 bases). Germline-derived CDR1 and CDR2 are LGHNA and YSLEER. The V end lost 1 base, the J end lost 7 bases, and 11 bases lay between the germline ends. The CDR3 runs to 14 residues. The CDR3 bases are TGCGCCAGCAGCCAAGTTTTGCGGGGGCAGCCCCAGCATTTT. Residues: CASSQVLRGQPQHF.

The chain joins TRBV30 to TRBJ1-5; maybe TRBD1 (6 bases). This CDR3 contains 14 residues. V was cut by 2 bases and J by 6 bases, with 14 bases left in between. Germline V gives CDR1 GTSNPN, CDR2 SVGIG (reference sequence). The CDR3 protein is CAWSQGGQGQPQHF. Here the CDR3 DNA reads TGTGCCTGGAGTCAAGGGGGTCAGGGTCAGCCCCAGCATTTT.

This clone has only one observation. The chain joins TRBV29-1 to TRBJ1-5; 8 nucleotides line up with TRBD1. Germline lookup yields CDR1 SQVTM and CDR2 ANQGSEA. The J segment lost 6 bases and the V segment lost 3 bases, leaving 4 bases of the junction unmatched. CDR3 length equals 13 residues. The CDR3 DNA reads TGCAGCGTTGAGGCAGGGGGCGGTCAGCCCCAGCATTTT. As protein: CSVEAGGGQPQHF.